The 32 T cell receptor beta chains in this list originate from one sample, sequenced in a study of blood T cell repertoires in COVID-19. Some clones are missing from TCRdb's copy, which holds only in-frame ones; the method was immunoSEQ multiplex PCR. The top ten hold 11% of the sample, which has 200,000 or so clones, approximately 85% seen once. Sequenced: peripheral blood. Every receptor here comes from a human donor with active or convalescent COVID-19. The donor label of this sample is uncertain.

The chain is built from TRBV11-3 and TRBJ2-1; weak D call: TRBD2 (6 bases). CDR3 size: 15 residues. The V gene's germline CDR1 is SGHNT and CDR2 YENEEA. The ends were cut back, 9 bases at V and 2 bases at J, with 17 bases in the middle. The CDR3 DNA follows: TGTGCCAGTAGTAGCGGCGAGGGCCCCTACAATGAGCAGTTCTTC. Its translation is CASSSGEGPYNEQFF.

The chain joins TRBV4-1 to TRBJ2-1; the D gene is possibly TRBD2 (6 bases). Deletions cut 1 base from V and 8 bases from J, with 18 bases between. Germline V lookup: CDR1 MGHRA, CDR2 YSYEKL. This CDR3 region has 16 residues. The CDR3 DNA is TGCGCCAGCAGCCAAGTAAATTTAGTTGGCGGGGATGAGCAGTTCTTC. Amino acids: CASSQVNLVGGDEQFF.

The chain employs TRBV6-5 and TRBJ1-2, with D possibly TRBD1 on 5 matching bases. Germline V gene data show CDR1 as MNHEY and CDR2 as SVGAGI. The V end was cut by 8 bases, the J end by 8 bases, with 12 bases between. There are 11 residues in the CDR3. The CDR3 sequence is CASGRRTGYTF. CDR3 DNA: TGTGCCAGCGGGAGGCGGACAGGCTACACCTTC.

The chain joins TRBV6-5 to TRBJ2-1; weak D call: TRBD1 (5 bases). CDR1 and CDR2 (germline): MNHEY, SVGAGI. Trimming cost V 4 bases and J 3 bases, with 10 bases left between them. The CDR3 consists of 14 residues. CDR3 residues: CASSSVDNYNEQFF. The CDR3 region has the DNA TGTGCCAGCAGTTCCGTGGACAACTACAATGAGCAGTTCTTC.

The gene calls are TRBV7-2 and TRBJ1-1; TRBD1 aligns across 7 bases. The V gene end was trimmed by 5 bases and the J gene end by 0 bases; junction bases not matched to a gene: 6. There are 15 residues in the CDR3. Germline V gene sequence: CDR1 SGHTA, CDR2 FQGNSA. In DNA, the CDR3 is TGTGCCAGCAGCCGGGACAGTAACATGAACACTGAAGCTTTCTTT. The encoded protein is CASSRDSNMNTEAFF.

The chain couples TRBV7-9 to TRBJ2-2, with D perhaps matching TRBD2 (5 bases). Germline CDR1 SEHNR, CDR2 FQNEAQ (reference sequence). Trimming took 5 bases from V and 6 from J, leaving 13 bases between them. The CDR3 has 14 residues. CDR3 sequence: CASSRRTLPGELFF. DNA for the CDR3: TGTGCCAGCAGCCGCCGGACTCTCCCCGGGGAGCTGTTTTTT.

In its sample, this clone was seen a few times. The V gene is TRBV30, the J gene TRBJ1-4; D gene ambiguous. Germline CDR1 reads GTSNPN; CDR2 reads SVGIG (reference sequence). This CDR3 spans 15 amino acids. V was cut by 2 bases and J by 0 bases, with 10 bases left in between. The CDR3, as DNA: TGTGCCTGGAGTTCACGGAGTGCAACTAATGAAAAACTGTTTTTT. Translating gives CAWSSRSATNEKLFF.

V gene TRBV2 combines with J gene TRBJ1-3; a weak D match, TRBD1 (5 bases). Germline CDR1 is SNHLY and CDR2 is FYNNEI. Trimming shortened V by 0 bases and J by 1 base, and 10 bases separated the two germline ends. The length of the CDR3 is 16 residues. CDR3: CASSEALGGSGNTIYF. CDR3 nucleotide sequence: TGTGCCAGCAGTGAAGCGCTGGGGGGGTCTGGAAACACCATATATTTT.

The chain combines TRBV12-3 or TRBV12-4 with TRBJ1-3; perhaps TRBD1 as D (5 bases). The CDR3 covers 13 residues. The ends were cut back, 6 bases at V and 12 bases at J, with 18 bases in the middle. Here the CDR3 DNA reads TGTGCCAGCAGACCCATGACAGTCATTGGCATATATTTT. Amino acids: CASRPMTVIGIYF.

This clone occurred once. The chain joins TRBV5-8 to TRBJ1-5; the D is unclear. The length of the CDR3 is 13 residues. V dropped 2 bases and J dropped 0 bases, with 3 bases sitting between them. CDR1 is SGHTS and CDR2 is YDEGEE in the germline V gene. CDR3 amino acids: CASSFHSNQPQHF. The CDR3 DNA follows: TGTGCCAGCAGCTTCCATAGCAATCAGCCCCAGCATTTT. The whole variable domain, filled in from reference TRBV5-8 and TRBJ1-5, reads EAGVTQSPTHLIKTRGQQATLRCSPISGHTSVYWYQQALGLGLQFLLWYDEGEERNRGNFPPRFSGRQFPNYSSELNVNALELEDSALYLCASSFHSNQPQHFGDGTRLSIL.

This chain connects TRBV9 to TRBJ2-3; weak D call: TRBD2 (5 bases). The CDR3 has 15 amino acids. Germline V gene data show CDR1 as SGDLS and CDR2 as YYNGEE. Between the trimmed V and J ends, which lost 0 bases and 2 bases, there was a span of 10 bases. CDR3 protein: CASSVGPAATDTQYF. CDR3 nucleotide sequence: TGTGCCAGCAGCGTAGGTCCAGCGGCCACAGATACGCAGTATTTT. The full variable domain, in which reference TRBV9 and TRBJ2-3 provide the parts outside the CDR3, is DSGVTQTPKHLITATGQRVTLRCSPRSGDLSVYWYQQSLDQGLQFLIQYYNGEERAKGNILERFSAQQFPDLHSELNLSSLELGDSALYFCASSVGPAATDTQYFGPGTRLTVL.

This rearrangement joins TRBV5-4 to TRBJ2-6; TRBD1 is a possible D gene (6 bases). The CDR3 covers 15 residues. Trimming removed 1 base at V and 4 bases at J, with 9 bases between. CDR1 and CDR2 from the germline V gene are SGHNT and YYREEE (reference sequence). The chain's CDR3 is CASSLRGTGANVLTF. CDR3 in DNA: TGTGCCAGCAGCTTGAGGGGGACCGGGGCCAACGTCCTGACTTTC.

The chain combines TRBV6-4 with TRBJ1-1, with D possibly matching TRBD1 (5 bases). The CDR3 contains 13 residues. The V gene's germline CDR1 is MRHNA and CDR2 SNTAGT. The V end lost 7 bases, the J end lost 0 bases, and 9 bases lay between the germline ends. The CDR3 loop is CASKQAMNTEAFF. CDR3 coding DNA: TGTGCCAGCAAACAGGCCATGAACACTGAAGCTTTCTTT.

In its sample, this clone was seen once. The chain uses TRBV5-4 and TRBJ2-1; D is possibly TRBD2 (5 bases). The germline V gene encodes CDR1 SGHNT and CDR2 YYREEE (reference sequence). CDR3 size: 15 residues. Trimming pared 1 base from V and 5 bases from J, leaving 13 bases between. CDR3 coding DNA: TGTGCCAGCAGCTTGAACAGAGGGAGCGACAATGAGCAGTTCTTC. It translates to CASSLNRGSDNEQFF.

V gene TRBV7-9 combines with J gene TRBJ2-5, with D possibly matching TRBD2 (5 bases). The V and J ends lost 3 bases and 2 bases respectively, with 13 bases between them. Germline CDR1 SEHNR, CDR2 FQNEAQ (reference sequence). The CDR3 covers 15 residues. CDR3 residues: CASSFSRGWQETQYF. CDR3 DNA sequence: TGTGCCAGCAGCTTTTCCCGGGGATGGCAAGAGACCCAGTACTTC.

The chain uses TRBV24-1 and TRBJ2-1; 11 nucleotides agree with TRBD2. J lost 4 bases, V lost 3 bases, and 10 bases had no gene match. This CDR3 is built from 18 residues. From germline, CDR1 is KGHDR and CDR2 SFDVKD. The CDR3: CATSDPSGTSGGYNEQFF. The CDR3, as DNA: TGTGCCACCAGTGATCCCAGTGGGACTAGCGGAGGGTACAATGAGCAGTTCTTC.

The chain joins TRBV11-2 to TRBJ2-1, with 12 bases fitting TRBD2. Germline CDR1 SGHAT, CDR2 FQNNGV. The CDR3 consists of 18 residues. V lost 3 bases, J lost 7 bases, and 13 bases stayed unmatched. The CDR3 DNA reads TGTGCCAGCAGCTTGGGTACCTTTCGGACTAGCGGGATTAATGAGCAGTTCTTC. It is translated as CASSLGTFRTSGINEQFF.

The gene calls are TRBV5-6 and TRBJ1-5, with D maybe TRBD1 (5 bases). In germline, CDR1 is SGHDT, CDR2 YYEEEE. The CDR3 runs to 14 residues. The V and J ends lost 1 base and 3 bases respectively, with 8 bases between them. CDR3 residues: CASSLKGFNQPQHF. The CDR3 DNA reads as TGTGCCAGCAGCTTGAAGGGGTTCAATCAGCCCCAGCATTTT. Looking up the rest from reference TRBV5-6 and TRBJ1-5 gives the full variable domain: DAGVTQSPTHLIKTRGQQVTLRCSPKSGHDTVSWYQQALGQGPQFIFQYYEEEERQRGNFPDRFSGHQFPNYSSELNVNALLLGDSALYLCASSLKGFNQPQHFGDGTRLSIL.

The CDR3 coding sequence is TGTGCCAGCTCACCCGATTCGTGGAGCTACGAGCAGTACTTC. Translation gives CASSPDSWSYEQYF. The genes are TRBV18 and TRBJ2-7, with unresolved D. The CDR3 length is 14 residues. Per germline, CDR1 KGHSH and CDR2 LQKENI. V lost 3 bases and J lost 3, with 12 bases in between.

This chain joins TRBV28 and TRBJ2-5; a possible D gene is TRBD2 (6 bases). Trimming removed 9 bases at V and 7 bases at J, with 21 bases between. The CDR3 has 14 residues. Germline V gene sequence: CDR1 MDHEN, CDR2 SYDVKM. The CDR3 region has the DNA TGTGCCAGTAACCCTGCTAGCGAGAGGTGGACCCAGTACTTC. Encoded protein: CASNPASERWTQYF.

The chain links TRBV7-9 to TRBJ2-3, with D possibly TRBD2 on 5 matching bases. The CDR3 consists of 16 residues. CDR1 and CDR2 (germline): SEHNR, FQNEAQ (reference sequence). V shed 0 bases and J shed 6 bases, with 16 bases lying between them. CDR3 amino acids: CASSLAGELLADTQYF. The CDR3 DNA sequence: TGTGCCAGCAGCTTAGCCGGGGAACTTCTCGCCGATACGCAGTATTTT. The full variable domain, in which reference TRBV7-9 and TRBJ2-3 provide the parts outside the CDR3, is DTGVSQNPRHKITKRGQNVTFRCDPISEHNRLYWYRQTLGQGPEFLTYFQNEAQLEKSRLLSDRFSAERPKGSFSTLEIQRTEQGDSAMYLCASSLAGELLADTQYFGPGTRLTVL.

The CDR3 DNA reads TGCGCCAGCAGCCAAGTGTCAGGGCCCCCCAAAAACATTCAGTACTTC. Its protein is CASSQVSGPPKNIQYF. The rearrangement uses TRBV4-3 and TRBJ2-4; perhaps TRBD1 as D (5 bases). Germline assignment: CDR1 LGHNA and CDR2 YSLEER. The CDR3 consists of 16 residues. Trimming removed 1 base at V and 2 bases at J, with 12 bases between.

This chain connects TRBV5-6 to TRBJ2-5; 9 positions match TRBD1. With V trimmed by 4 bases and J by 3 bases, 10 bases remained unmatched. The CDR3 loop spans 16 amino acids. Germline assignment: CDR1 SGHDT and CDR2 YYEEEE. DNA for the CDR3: TGTGCCAGCAGCAGACGGCCGGGACAGGGAAAAGAGACCCAGTACTTC. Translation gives CASSRRPGQGKETQYF.

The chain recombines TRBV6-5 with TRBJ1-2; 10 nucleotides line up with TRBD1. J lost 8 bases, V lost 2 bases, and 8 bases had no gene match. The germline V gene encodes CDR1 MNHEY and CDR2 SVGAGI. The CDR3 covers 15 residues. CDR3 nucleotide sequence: TGTGCCAGCAGTTACCGGGGACAGGGGCTAGGGGGCTACACCTTC. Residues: CASSYRGQGLGGYTF.

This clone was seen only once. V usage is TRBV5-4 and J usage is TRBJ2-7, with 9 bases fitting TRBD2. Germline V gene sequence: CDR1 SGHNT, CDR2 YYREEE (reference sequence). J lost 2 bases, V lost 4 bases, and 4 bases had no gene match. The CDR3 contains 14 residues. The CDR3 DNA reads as TGTGCCAGCAGCGAGGGGACTAGCCCCTACGAGCAGTACTTC. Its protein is CASSEGTSPYEQYF.

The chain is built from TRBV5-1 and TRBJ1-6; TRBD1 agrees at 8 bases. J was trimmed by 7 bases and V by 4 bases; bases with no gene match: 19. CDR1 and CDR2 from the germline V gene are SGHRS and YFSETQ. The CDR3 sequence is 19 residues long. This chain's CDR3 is CASSRAERTGSPLNSPLHF. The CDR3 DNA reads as TGCGCCAGCAGCCGAGCCGAGCGGACAGGGTCCCCCCTGAATTCACCCCTCCACTTT. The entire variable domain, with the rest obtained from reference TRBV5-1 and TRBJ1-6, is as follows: KAGVTQTPRYLIKTRGQQVTLSCSPISGHRSVSWYQQTPGQGLQFLFEYFSETQRNKGNFPGRFSGRQFSNSRSEMNVSTLELGDSALYLCASSRAERTGSPLNSPLHFGNGTRLTVT.

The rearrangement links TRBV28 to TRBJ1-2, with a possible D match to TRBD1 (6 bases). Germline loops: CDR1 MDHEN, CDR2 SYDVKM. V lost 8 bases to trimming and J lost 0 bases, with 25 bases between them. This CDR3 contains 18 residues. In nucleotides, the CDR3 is TGTGCCAGCGCCCGAAGGAATGGGACACTGATCCCTAACTATGGCTACACCTTC. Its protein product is CASARRNGTLIPNYGYTF.

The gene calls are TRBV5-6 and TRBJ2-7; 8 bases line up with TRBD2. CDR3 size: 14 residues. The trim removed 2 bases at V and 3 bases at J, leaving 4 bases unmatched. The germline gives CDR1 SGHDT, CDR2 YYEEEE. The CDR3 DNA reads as TGTGCCAGCAGCTTTGTAGCGGGACTCTACGAGCAGTACTTC. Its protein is CASSFVAGLYEQYF.

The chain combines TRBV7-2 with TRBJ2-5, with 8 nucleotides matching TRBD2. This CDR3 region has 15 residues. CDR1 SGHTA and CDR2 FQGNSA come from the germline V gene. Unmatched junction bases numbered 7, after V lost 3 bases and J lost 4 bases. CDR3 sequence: CASSFTSGGGETQYF. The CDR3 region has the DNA TGTGCCAGCAGCTTTACGAGCGGGGGAGGAGAGACCCAGTACTTC.

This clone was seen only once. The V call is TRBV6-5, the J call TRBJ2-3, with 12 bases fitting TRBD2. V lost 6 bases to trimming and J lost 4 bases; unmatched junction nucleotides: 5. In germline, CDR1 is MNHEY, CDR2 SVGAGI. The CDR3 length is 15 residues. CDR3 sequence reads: CASRGLAGGPDTQYF. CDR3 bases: TGTGCCAGCAGGGGCCTAGCGGGAGGGCCAGATACGCAGTATTTT.

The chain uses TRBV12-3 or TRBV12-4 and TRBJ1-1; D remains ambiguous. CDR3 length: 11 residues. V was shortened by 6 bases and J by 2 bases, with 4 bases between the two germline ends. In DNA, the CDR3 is TGTGCCAGCAGACACAACACTGAAGCTTTCTTT. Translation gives CASRHNTEAFF.

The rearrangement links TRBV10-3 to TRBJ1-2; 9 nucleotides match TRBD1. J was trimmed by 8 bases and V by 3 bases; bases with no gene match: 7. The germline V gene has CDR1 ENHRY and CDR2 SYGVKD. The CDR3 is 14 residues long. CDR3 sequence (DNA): TGTGCCATCAGTGACGAGAACAGGGGGCGAGGCTACACCTTC. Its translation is CAISDENRGRGYTF.